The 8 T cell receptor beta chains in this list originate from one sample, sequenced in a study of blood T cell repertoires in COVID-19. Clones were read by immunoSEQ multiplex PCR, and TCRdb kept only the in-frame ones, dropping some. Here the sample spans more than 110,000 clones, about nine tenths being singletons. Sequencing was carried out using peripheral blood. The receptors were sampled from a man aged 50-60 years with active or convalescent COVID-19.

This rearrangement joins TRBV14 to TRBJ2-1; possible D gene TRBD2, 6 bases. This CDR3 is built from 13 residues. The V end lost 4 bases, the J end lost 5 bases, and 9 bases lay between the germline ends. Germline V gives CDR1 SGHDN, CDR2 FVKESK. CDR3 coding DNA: TGTGCCAGCAGCCGGCCGGGGGACAATGAGCAGTTCTTC. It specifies CASSRPGDNEQFF. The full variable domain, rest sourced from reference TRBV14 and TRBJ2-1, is EAGVTQFPSHSVIEKGQTVTLRCDPISGHDNLYWYRRVMGKEIKFLLHFVKESKQDESGMPNNRFLAERTGGTYSTLKVQPAELEDSGVYFCASSRPGDNEQFFGPGTRLTVL.

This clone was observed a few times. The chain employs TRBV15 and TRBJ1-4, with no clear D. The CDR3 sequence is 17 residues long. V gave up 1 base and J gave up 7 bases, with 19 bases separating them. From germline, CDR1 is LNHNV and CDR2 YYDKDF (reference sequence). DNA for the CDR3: TGTGCCACCAGCAGAGTACCCCAGGATGGAAATGGTGAAAAACTGTTTTTT. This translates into CATSRVPQDGNGEKLFF.

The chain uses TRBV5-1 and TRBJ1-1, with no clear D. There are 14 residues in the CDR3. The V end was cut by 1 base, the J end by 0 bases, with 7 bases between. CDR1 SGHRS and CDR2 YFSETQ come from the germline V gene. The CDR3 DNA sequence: TGCGCCAGCAGCTTGCGGGGATTGAACACTGAAGCTTTCTTT. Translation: CASSLRGLNTEAFF.

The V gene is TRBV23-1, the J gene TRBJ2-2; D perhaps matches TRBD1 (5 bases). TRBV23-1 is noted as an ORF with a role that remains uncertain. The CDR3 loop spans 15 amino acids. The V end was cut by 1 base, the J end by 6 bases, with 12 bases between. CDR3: CASSQLRGTSGELFF. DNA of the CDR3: TGCGCCAGCAGTCAATTAAGGGGTACCTCCGGGGAGCTGTTTTTT.

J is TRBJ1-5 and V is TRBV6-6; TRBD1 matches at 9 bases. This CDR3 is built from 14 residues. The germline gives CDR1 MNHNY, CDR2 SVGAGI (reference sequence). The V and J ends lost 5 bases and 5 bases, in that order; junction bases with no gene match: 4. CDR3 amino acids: CASSTTGGDQPQHF. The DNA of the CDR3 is TGTGCCAGCAGTACGACAGGGGGGGATCAGCCCCAGCATTTT.

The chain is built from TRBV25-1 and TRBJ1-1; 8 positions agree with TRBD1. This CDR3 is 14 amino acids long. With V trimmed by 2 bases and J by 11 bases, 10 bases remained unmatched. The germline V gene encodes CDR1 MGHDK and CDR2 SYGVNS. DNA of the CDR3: TGTGCCAGCAGTGAACCCCTCCCCCAGGGGGCGGCTTTCTTT. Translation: CASSEPLPQGAAFF.

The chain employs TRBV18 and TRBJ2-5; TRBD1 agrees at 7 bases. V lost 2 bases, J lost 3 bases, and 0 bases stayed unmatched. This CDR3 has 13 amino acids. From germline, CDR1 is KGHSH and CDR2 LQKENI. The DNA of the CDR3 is TGTGCCAGCTCACCAACAGGGGAAGAGACCCAGTACTTC. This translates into CASSPTGEETQYF. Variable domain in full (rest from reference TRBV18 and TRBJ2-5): NAGVMQNPRHLVRRRGQEARLRCSPMKGHSHVYWYRQLPEEGLKFMVYLQKENIIDESGMPKERFSAEFPKEGPSILRIQQVVRGDSAAYFCASSPTGEETQYFGPGTRLLVL.

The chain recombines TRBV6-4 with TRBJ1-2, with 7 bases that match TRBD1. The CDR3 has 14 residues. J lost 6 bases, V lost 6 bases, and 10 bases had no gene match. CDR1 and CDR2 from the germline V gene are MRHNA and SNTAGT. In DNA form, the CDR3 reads TGTGCCAGCAGCCAAACAGGGGAAGGGGATGGCTACACCTTC. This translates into CASSQTGEGDGYTF.